Each of the 17 T cell receptor beta chains below was sequenced from the same sample in a study of blood T cell repertoires in COVID-19. The method was immunoSEQ multiplex PCR; TCRdb's version includes in-frame clones alone and lacks a portion of them. The sample lists approximately 140,000 clones; 70% to 90% were seen once. Sequencing was carried out using PBMCs or T cells enriched from blood (not recorded which). These TCRs come from a woman in her 50s with acute COVID-19.

V usage is TRBV27 and J usage is TRBJ1-3, with D perhaps TRBD1 (6 bases). The CDR3 has 15 residues. V was shortened by 6 bases and J by 2 bases, with 14 bases between the two germline ends. Germline V gives CDR1 MNHEY, CDR2 SMNVEV (reference sequence). CDR3: CASSRGDNAGNTIYF. The CDR3 DNA sequence: TGTGCCAGCAGCAGGGGTGATAACGCTGGAAACACCATATATTTT.

The V and J genes are TRBV2 and TRBJ2-1; a weak D match, TRBD2 (6 bases). The CDR3 length is 13 residues. Germline V gene sequence: CDR1 SNHLY, CDR2 FYNNEI. V lost 6 bases, J lost 9 bases, and 15 bases lay in between. The CDR3 DNA is TGTGCCAGCAGGCCACCGGTCGGGAGTGAGCAGTTCTTC. It is translated as CASRPPVGSEQFF.

Points on this clone: The sample has other DNA sequences that encode this CDR3 too. J is TRBJ1-5 and V is TRBV19; 11 bases map to TRBD1. V trimming: 5 bases; J trimming: 2 bases; junction bases outside the gene matches: 2. Germline assignment: CDR1 LNHDA and CDR2 SQIVND (reference sequence). The length of the CDR3 is 15 residues. CDR3 in DNA: TGTGCCAGTAGTTCGGGACAGGGGGGCAATCAGCCCCAGCATTTT. It translates to CASSSGQGGNQPQHF.

This chain joins TRBV9 and TRBJ2-1; TRBD2 is a possible D gene (6 bases). The CDR3 totals 12 residues. V was shortened by 0 bases and J by 9 bases, with 7 bases between the two germline ends. CDR1 is SGDLS, CDR2 YYNGEE, per germline. The CDR3 coding sequence is TGTGCCAGCAGCGTAGCGGGAGTTGAGCAGTTCTTC. This sequence encodes CASSVAGVEQFF.

This clone was seen only a few times. This chain uses TRBV5-8 with TRBJ2-5; TRBD1 matches 7 bases. In germline, CDR1 is SGHTS, CDR2 YDEGEE. The J segment lost 2 bases and the V segment lost 6 bases, leaving 4 bases of the junction unmatched. The length of the CDR3 is 13 residues. CDR3 residues: CASNRGLQETQYF. The CDR3 region has the DNA TGTGCCAGCAACAGGGGATTACAAGAGACCCAGTACTTC.

This clone was seen just once. This chain links TRBV24-1 with TRBJ2-3; D is perhaps TRBD2 (5 bases). Per germline, CDR1 KGHDR and CDR2 SFDVKD. Trimming pared 6 bases from V and 0 bases from J, leaving 15 bases between. There are 16 residues in the CDR3. The CDR3, as DNA: TGTGCCACCAGTCCCGGACTCTCAACTAGCACAGATACGCAGTATTTT. This encodes CATSPGLSTSTDTQYF.

The CDR3 DNA follows: TGCGCCAGCGGGGTAGCGGGAGTTCAGTATTTT. This codes for CASGVAGVQYF. The chain is built from TRBV10-2 and TRBJ2-3; 9 nucleotides match TRBD2. CDR3 length: 11 residues. The V segment lost 8 bases and the J segment 12 bases; nucleotides outside the gene matches: 6. Germline values: CDR1 WSHSY, CDR2 SAAADI.

V is TRBV7-2 and J is TRBJ2-5, with 11 positions matching TRBD2. The trim removed 1 base at V and 7 bases at J, leaving 5 bases unmatched. The germline V gene has CDR1 SGHTA and CDR2 FQGNSA. CDR3 length equals 15 residues. The CDR3 here is CASSLETSGRATQYF. The CDR3 DNA reads TGTGCCAGCAGCTTAGAAACTAGCGGGAGAGCGACCCAGTACTTC.

The gene calls are TRBV5-1 and TRBJ2-1; TRBD2 is a possible D gene (6 bases). CDR1 and CDR2 (germline): SGHRS, YFSETQ. Trimming removed 4 bases at V and 3 bases at J, with 17 bases between. The CDR3 has 16 amino acids. The CDR3 DNA sequence: TGCGCCAGCAGCCCCGAGCCCGGGACTTACTACAATGAGCAGTTCTTC. Its protein is CASSPEPGTYYNEQFF.

The CDR3 bases are TGTGCCAGCAGCCCAGGGGGGAACTACTATGGCTACACCTTC. It yields the protein CASSPGGNYYGYTF. The J gene is TRBJ1-2, the V gene TRBV7-2; 7 bases align to TRBD1. The CDR3 runs 14 residues. Per germline, CDR1 SGHTA and CDR2 FQGNSA. The junction had 6 bases not matched to a gene; V was cut back by 5 bases and J by 3 bases.

The chain has TRBV20-1 and TRBJ2-1; D gene uncertain. V was cut by 3 bases and J by 5 bases, with 14 bases left in between. This CDR3 is 14 amino acids long. Germline V gene data show CDR1 as DFQATT and CDR2 as SNEGSKA (reference sequence). The CDR3, as DNA: TGCAGTGCTAGTACGGGTGGTTCCCACAATGAGCAGTTCTTC. It yields the protein CSASTGGSHNEQFF.

The V gene is TRBV3-1 (or the pseudogene TRBV3-2), the J gene TRBJ1-3; TRBD1 matches 12 bases. CDR1 and CDR2 from the germline V gene are LGHDT and YNNKEL (reference sequence). The CDR3 is made up of 17 amino acids. V trimming: 2 bases; J trimming: 8 bases; junction bases outside the gene matches: 10. In DNA form, the CDR3 reads TGTGCCAGCAGCCAATTGGGACAGGGGGCGGCGTCTCACACCATATATTTT. Protein product: CASSQLGQGAASHTIYF.

V and J are TRBV7-2 and TRBJ2-3; 9 bases align to TRBD2. This CDR3 region has 17 residues. With V trimmed by 2 bases and J by 1 base, 7 bases remained unmatched. Per the germline V gene, CDR1 is SGHTA and CDR2 is FQGNSA. The CDR3: CASSLPSGTLGTDTQYF. The CDR3 nucleotides are TGTGCCAGCAGCTTACCTAGCGGGACATTGGGCACAGATACGCAGTATTTT.

The CDR3 reads CASSVKAVSSYNEQFF. In nucleotides, the CDR3 is TGTGCCAGCAGCGTGAAAGCGGTTAGCTCCTACAATGAGCAGTTCTTC. This sequence joins TRBV9 and TRBJ2-1, with D tentatively TRBD2 (5 bases). Germline V gene sequence: CDR1 SGDLS, CDR2 YYNGEE. This CDR3 has 16 residues. With 2 bases removed from V and 0 bases from J, the gap between germline ends came to 12 bases. The entire variable domain, with the rest obtained from reference TRBV9 and TRBJ2-1, is as follows: DSGVTQTPKHLITATGQRVTLRCSPRSGDLSVYWYQQSLDQGLQFLIQYYNGEERAKGNILERFSAQQFPDLHSELNLSSLELGDSALYFCASSVKAVSSYNEQFFGPGTRLTVL.

The chain has TRBV9 and TRBJ2-2; tentatively, D is TRBD2 (6 bases). This CDR3 region has 13 residues. Trimming cost V 4 bases and J 7 bases, with 11 bases left between them. Germline V gene lookup returns CDR1 SGDLS and CDR2 YYNGEE. CDR3 region: CASSSGAGGELFF. The CDR3 coding sequence is TGTGCCAGCAGCTCAGGAGCGGGCGGGGAGCTGTTTTTT.

This sequence joins TRBV7-9 and TRBJ1-2; D gene uncertain. Trimming pared 3 bases from V and 2 bases from J, leaving 10 bases between. The CDR3 sequence is 14 residues long. The V gene's germline CDR1 is SEHNR and CDR2 FQNEAQ (reference sequence). In DNA form, the CDR3 reads TGTGCCAGCAGCTTTAATACAGCAAACTATGGCTACACCTTC. Its protein product is CASSFNTANYGYTF.

The J gene is TRBJ1-6, the V gene TRBV30; D not certain. There are 16 residues in the CDR3. Looked up from germline, CDR1 is GTSNPN and CDR2 is SVGIG (reference sequence). Trimming removed 1 base at V and 4 bases at J, with 14 bases between. The CDR3 reads CAWSGTRVGYNSPLHF. The CDR3 nucleotides are TGTGCCTGGAGTGGAACTAGGGTGGGATATAATTCACCCCTCCACTTT.